These 2 T cell receptor beta chains originate from one sample sequenced in a study of blood T cell repertoires in COVID-19. The data were produced by immunoSEQ multiplex PCR, yet TCRdb's version contains in-frame clones alone and is incomplete. Counted here are about 270,000 clones, around 90% occurring once; the ten biggest clones make up approximately 3%. Specimen: PBMCs or T cells enriched from blood (not recorded which). These receptors were collected from a man aged 35-49 years who had been exposed to COVID-19.

The gene calls are TRBV5-1 and TRBJ1-2; 7 bases line up with TRBD1. V shed 2 bases and J 9 bases; nucleotides not matched to a gene: 10. Germline values: CDR1 SGHRS, CDR2 YFSETQ. The CDR3 loop spans 14 amino acids. The CDR3 reads CASSFEATGARYTF. The CDR3 DNA follows: TGCGCCAGCAGCTTTGAAGCCACAGGGGCCCGCTACACCTTC.

This chain connects TRBV12-5 to TRBJ2-1; 13 bases fit TRBD2. CDR1 and CDR2 (germline): LGHNT, FRNRAP. This CDR3 spans 15 amino acids. V was pared by 4 bases and J by 7 bases, with 4 bases of the junction left unmatched. The CDR3 protein is CASGSLAGGPNEQFF. CDR3 coding DNA: TGTGCTAGTGGTTCACTAGCGGGAGGGCCGAATGAGCAGTTCTTC.